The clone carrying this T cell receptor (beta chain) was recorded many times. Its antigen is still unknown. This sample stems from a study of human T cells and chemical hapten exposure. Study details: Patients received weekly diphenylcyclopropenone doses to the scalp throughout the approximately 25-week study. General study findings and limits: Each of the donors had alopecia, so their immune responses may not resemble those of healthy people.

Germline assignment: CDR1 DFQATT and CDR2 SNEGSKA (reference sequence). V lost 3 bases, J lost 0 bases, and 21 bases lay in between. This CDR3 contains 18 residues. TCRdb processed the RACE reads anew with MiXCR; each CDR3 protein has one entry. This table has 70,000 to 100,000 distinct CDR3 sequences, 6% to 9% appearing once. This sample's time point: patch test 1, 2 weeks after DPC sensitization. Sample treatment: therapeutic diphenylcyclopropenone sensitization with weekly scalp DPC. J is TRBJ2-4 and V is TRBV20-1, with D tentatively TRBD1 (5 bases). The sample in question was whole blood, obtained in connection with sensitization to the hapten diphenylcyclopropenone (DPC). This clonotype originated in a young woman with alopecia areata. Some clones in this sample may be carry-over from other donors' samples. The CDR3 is CSARKQVTFPLAKNIQYF. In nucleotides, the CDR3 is TGCAGTGCTAGGAAACAGGTTACTTTTCCCTTAGCCAAAAACATTCAGTACTTC.